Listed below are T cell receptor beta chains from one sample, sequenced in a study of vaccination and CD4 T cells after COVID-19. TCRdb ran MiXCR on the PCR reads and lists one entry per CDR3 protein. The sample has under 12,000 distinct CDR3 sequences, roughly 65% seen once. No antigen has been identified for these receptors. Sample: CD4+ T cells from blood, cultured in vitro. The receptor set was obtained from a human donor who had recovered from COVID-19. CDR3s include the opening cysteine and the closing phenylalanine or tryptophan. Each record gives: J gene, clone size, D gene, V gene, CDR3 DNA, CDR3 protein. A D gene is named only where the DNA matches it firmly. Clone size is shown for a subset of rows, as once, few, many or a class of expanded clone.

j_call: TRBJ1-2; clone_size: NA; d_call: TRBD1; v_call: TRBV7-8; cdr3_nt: TGTGCCAGCAGATTAGGGTTAGGGACAGGGATCGGTGGCTACACCTTC; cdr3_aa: CASRLGLGTGIGGYTF
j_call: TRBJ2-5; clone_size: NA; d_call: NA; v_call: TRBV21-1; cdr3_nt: TGTGCCAGCAGCAAAGAGGGCGGACAACAAGAGACCCAGTACTTC; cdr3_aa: CASSKEGGQQETQYF
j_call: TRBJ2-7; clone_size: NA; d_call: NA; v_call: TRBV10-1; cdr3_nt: TGCGCCAGCAGGGCCTACGAGCAGTACTTC; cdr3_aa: CASRAYEQYF
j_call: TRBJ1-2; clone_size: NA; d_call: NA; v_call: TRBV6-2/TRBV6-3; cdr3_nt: TGTGCCAGCAGCTATACAGGGTATGGCTACACCTTC; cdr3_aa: CASSYTGYGYTF
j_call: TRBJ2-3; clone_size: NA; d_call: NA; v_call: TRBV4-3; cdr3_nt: TGCGCCAGCAGCCAAGTCGTACTTACCGGGCCACGCACAGATACGCAGTATTTT; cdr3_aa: CASSQVVLTGPRTDTQYF
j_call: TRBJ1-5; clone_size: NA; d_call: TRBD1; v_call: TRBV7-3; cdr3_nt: TGTGCCAGCAGCCCCCAGGGGGGTCAGCCCCAGCATTTT; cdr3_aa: CASSPQGGQPQHF
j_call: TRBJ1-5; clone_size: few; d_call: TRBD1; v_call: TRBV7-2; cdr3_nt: TGTGCCAGCAGCTCGGACAGGGCCAGCAATCAGCCCCAGCATTTT; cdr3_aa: CASSSDRASNQPQHF
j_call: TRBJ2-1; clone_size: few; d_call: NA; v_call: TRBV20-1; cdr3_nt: TGCAGTGCCCCCAGCGGAGCCCCGTCAGGGCAGTTCTTC; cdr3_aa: CSAPSGAPSGQFF
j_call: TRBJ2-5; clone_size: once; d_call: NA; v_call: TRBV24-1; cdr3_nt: TGTGCCACCGAAGAGGGACCATGGGAGACCCAGTACTTC; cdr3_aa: CATEEGPWETQYF
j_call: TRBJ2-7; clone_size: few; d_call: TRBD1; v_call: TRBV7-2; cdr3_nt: TGTGCCAGCAGCATCAACAGGGGATCCTACGAGCAGTACTTC; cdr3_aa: CASSINRGSYEQYF
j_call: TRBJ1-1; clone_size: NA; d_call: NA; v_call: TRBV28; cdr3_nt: TGTGCCAGCAGACCGGGGATTAACACTGAAGCTTTCTTT; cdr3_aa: CASRPGINTEAFF
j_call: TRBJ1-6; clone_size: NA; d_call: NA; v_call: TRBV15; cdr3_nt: TGTGCCACCAGCAGGCCTCATTCACCCCTCCACTTT; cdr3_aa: CATSRPHSPLHF
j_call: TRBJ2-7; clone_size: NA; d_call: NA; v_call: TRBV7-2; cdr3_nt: TGTGCCAGCGTTAGGTATGATAGCTCCTACGAGCAGTACTTC; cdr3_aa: CASVRYDSSYEQYF
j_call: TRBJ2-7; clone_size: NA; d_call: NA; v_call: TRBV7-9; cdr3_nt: TGTGCCAGCAGTCCTTTCTACGAGCAGTACTTC; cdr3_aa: CASSPFYEQYF
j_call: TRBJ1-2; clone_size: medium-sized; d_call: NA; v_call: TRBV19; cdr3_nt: TGTGCCAGTATCCCGACAGGTGCCGTATCTGTCTACACCTTC; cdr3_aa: CASIPTGAVSVYTF
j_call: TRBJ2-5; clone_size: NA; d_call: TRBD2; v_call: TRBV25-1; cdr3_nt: TGTGCCAGCAGTGCAGGGACTAGCGGGGGCCACGAGACCCAGTACTTC; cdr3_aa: CASSAGTSGGHETQYF
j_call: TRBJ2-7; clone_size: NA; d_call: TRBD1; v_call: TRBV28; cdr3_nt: TGTGCCAGCACCCAATCAGGGACAGCCCACACGGGGCAGTACTTC; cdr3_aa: CASTQSGTAHTGQYF
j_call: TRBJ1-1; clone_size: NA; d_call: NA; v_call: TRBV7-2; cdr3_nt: TGTGCCAGCAGTTCCGTGGGGGGCGGATATACTGAAGCTTTCTTT; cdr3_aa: CASSSVGGGYTEAFF
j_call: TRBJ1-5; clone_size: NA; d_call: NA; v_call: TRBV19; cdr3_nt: TGTGCCAGTTCAAACTACGGGACAACTGTGATCCAGCCCCAGCATTTT; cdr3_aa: CASSNYGTTVIQPQHF
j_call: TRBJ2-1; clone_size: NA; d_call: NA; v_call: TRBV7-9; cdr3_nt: TGTGCCAGCAGCCTTACCAGAGATGAGCAGTTCTTC; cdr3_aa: CASSLTRDEQFF
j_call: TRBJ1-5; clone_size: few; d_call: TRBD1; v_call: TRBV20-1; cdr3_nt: TGCAGTGCTAGGGGGACAGGCAATCAGCCCCAGCATTTT; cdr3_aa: CSARGTGNQPQHF
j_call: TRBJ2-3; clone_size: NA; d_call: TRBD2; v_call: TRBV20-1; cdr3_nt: TGCAGTGTCCCGACTAGCGGGAGGAGAGATACGCAGTATTTT; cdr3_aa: CSVPTSGRRDTQYF
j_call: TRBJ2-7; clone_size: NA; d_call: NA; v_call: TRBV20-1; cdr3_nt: TGCAGTGCTCGGTCAACTACCAACCGGGGCTACGAGCAGTACTTC; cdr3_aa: CSARSTTNRGYEQYF
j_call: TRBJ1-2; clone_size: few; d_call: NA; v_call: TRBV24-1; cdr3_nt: TGTGCCACCAGTGACCAGAGCTCGTATGGCTACACCTTC; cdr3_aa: CATSDQSSYGYTF
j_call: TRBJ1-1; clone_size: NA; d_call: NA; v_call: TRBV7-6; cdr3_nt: TGTGCCAGCAGCCTACAAAGTAGGGGAACTGAAGCTTTCTTT; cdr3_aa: CASSLQSRGTEAFF
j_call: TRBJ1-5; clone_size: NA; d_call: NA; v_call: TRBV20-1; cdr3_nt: TGCAGTGCTAGAATGGGGGTCTCTCAGCCCCAGCATTTT; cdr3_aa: CSARMGVSQPQHF
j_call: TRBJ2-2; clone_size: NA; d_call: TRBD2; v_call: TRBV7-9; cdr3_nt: TGTGCCAGCAGCCAGCGGGGGCCGAACACCGGGGAGCTGTTTTTT; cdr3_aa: CASSQRGPNTGELFF
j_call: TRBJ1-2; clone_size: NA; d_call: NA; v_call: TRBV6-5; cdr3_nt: TGTGCCAGCAGTTACTCGAACAGGCGCTCTTTC; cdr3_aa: CASSYSNRRSF
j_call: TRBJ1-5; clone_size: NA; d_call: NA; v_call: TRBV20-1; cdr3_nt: TGCAGTGCTACCCGGACCATATCTAGCAATCAGCCCCAGCATTTT; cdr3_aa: CSATRTISSNQPQHF
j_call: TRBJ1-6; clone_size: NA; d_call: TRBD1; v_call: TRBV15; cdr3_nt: TGTGCCACCAGCAAGACAGGGGAGAATTCACCCCTCCACTTT; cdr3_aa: CATSKTGENSPLHF
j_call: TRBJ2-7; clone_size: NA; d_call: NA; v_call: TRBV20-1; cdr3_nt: TGCAGTGCTGGGGCGTACGAGCAGTACTTC; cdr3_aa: CSAGAYEQYF
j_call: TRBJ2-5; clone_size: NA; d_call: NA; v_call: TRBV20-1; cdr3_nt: TGCAGCACCCTGGGCAGGGACCTCCGGGAGACCCAGTACTTC; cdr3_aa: CSTLGRDLRETQYF
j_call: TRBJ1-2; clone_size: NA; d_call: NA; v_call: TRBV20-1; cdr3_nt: TGCATTGGGCCTGTTGTGAGCGAGGAACTCTATGGCTACACCTTC; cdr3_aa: CIGPVVSEELYGYTF
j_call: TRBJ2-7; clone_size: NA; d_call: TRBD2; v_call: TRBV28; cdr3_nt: TGTGCCAGCAGGCAGAATAGCGGGAGTGGCACCTACGAGCAGTACTTC; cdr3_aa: CASRQNSGSGTYEQYF
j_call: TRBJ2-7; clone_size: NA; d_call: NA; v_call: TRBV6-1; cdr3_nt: TGTGCCAGCAGGTTCGGGGACTCCTACGAGCAGTACTTC; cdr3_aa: CASRFGDSYEQYF
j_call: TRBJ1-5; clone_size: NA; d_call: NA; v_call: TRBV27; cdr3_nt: TGTGCCAGCAGTGCCTCCGGGCTTGGTGGCAATCAGCCCCAGCATTTT; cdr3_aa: CASSASGLGGNQPQHF
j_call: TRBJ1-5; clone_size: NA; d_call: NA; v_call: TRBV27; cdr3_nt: TGTGCCAGCAGTGAAAGGGGTCAGCCCCAGCATTTT; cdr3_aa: CASSERGQPQHF
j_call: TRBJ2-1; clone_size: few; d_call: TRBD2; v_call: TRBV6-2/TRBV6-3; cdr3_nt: TGTGCCAGCAGTTCCCCACTAGCGGTACTATTCTTC; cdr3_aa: CASSSPLAVLFF
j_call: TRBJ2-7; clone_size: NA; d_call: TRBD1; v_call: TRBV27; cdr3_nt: TGTGCCAGCAGTCTTAGACAGGGGAGCTCCTACGAGCAGTACTTC; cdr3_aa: CASSLRQGSSYEQYF
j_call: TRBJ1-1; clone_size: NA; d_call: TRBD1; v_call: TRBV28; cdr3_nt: TGTGCCAGCAGGCCTCCCGTGGGACAGAAGGGGAACACTGAAGCTTTCTTT; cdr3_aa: CASRPPVGQKGNTEAFF
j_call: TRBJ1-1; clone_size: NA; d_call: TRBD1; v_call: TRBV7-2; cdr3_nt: TGTGCCAGCAGCCGGGACAGCCCTCGGAAAGCTTTCTTT; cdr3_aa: CASSRDSPRKAFF
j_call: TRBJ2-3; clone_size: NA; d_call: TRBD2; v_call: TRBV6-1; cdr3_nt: TGTGCCAGCAGACTAGCGGGAGGCACAGATACGCAGTATTTT; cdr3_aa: CASRLAGGTDTQYF
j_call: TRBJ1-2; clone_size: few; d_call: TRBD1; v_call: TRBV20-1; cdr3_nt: TGCAGTGCCGGGACAGAAGTTAACTATGGCTACACCTTC; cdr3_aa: CSAGTEVNYGYTF
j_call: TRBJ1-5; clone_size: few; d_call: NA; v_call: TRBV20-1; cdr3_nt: TGCAGTGCTAGTAATTCTTGGGATCGTCAGCCCCAGCATTTT; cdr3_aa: CSASNSWDRQPQHF
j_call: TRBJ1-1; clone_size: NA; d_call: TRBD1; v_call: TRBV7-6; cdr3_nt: TGTGCCAGCAGCCGAAGACAGGGGGGCACCACTGAAGCTTTCTTT; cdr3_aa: CASSRRQGGTTEAFF
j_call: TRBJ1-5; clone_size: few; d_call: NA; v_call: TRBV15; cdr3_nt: TGTGCCACCAGCAGAGATCCGGCGGGCAATCAGCCCCAGCATTTT; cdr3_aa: CATSRDPAGNQPQHF
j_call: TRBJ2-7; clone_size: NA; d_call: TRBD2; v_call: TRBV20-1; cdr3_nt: TGCAGTGCTAGAGGGGGACTAGCGGGAGGGTCGATGGGAGAGCAGTACTTC; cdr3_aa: CSARGGLAGGSMGEQYF
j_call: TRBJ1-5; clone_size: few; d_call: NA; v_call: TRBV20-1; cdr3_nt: TGCAGTGCCAGCCCGAACTACAATCAGCCCCAGCATTTT; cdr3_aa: CSASPNYNQPQHF
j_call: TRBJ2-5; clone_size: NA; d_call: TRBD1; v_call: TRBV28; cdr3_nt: TGTGCCAGCAGTCCACCAGCAGGGACAGGGTTTTTGACCCAGTACTTC; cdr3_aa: CASSPPAGTGFLTQYF
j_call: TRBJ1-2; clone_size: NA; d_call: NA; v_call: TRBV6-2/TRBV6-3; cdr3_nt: TGTGCCAGCAGTTTCGACAGATATGGCTACACCTTC; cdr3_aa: CASSFDRYGYTF
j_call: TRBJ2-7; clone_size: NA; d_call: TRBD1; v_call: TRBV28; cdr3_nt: TGTGCCAGCAGTTTGGCGACAGGGGGCACCTACGAGCAGTACTTC; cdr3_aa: CASSLATGGTYEQYF
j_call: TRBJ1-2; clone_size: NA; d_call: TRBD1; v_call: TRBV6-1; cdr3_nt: TGTGCCAGCAGACAGGGGCACAGTAACTATGGCTACACCTTC; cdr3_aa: CASRQGHSNYGYTF
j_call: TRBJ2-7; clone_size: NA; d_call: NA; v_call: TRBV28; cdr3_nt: TGTGCCAGCAGTAGTTCAGGGGACTCCTACGAGCAGTACTTC; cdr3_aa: CASSSSGDSYEQYF
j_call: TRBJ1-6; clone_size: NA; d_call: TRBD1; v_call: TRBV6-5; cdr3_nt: TGTGCCAGCAGTTGGGGACAGGCACCCGGCTCACCCCTCCACTTT; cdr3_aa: CASSWGQAPGSPLHF
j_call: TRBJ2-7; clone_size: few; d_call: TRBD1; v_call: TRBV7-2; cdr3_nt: TGTGCCAGCAGCCCGGGACAGACAGTCTACGAGCAGTACTTC; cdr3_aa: CASSPGQTVYEQYF